Each of the 25 T cell receptor beta chains below was sequenced from the same sample in a study of CD8+ T cells in alopecia areata. Treatment: oral pan-JAK inhibitor, 5-10 mg twice daily. cDNA prepared by RNA extraction and subsequent reverse transcription served as the template for sequencing. TCRdb's copy holds only in-frame clones and misses some; the assay was immunoSEQ multiplex PCR. The table shows approximately 200,000 clones, with 45% to 75% occurring only once. This specimen was CD4+ T cells sorted from blood, taken at week 4, from a patient treated with tofacitinib. The receptors here all came from a human donor with alopecia areata.

The chain joins TRBV29-1 to TRBJ1-1; tentative D call: TRBD1 (5 bases). Germline assignment: CDR1 SQVTM and CDR2 ANQGSEA. Trimming left V 2 bases short and J 6 bases short, with 16 bases between. The CDR3 is 14 amino acids. This CDR3 reads CSVERGLSSAEAFF. CDR3 DNA sequence: TGCAGCGTTGAAAGGGGCTTGTCGAGCGCTGAAGCTTTCTTT.

The chain couples TRBV6-5 to TRBJ1-4; D may be TRBD1 (6 bases). V lost 5 bases, J lost 4 bases, and 14 bases lay in between. The CDR3 totals 15 residues. Germline CDR1 is MNHEY and CDR2 is SVGAGI. CDR3 sequence reads: CASSNGQSNNEKLFF. CDR3 in DNA: TGTGCCAGCAGTAACGGACAGAGTAATAATGAAAAACTGTTTTTT.

This chain links TRBV29-1 with TRBJ2-5, with 7 bases aligning to TRBD2. Germline loops: CDR1 SQVTM, CDR2 ANQGSEA. The CDR3 sequence is 12 residues long. Unmatched junction bases numbered 5, after V lost 6 bases and J lost 4 bases. CDR3 in DNA: TGCAGCGTGATCGGACTAGTAGAGACCCAGTACTTC. Encoded protein: CSVIGLVETQYF.

Here the CDR3 reads CASSWTGNMNEQYF. DNA for the CDR3: TGCGCCAGCAGCTGGACAGGTAATATGAATGAGCAGTACTTC. This chain joins TRBV5-1 and TRBJ2-7; 7 bases agree with TRBD1. The CDR3 consists of 14 residues. The junction had 10 bases not matched to a gene; V was cut back by 3 bases and J by 7 bases. Germline CDR1 reads SGHRS; CDR2 reads YFSETQ.

This clone was seen more than once but under ten times. The rearrangement joins TRBV29-1 to TRBJ1-2; possible D gene TRBD1, 5 bases. V lost 6 bases to trimming and J lost 6 bases, with 20 bases between them. Germline-derived CDR1 and CDR2 are SQVTM and ANQGSEA. The CDR3 covers 14 residues. CDR3 in amino acids: CSVATTGTLNGYTF. The DNA for the CDR3 is TGCAGCGTGGCGACTACCGGGACGCTTAATGGCTACACCTTC.

A few counts support this clone. The rearrangement joins TRBV7-3 to TRBJ2-1; 8 bases align to TRBD2. The CDR3 has 15 amino acids. CDR1 is SGHTA, CDR2 FQGTGA, per germline. J gave up 3 bases and V 2 bases, and 3 bases lay outside the gene matches. CDR3 region: CASSLSAGDYNEQFF. For the CDR3, the DNA is TGTGCCAGCAGCTTATCAGCGGGAGACTACAATGAGCAGTTCTTC.

This chain uses TRBV7-8 with TRBJ1-5, with D possibly matching TRBD1 (6 bases). The CDR3 is made up of 16 amino acids. Deletions cut 1 base from V and 6 bases from J, with 16 bases between. Per the germline V gene, CDR1 is SGHVS and CDR2 is FQNEAQ. For the CDR3, the DNA is TGTGCCAGCAGCTTAGGATACAGGGCCATCGGTCAGCCCCAGCATTTT. Its translation: CASSLGYRAIGQPQHF.

V and J are TRBV7-9 and TRBJ2-5, with D possibly matching TRBD1 (6 bases). CDR1 and CDR2 from the germline V gene are SEHNR and FQNEAQ (reference sequence). This CDR3 is 11 amino acids long. V dropped 5 bases and J dropped 10 bases, with 11 bases sitting between them. Here the CDR3 DNA reads TGTGCCAGCAGCCCAACAGGGAACCAGTACTTC. Protein product: CASSPTGNQYF.

The rearrangement uses TRBV9 and TRBJ1-6; D not certain. The length of the CDR3 is 17 residues. Germline V gene data show CDR1 as SGDLS and CDR2 as YYNGEE. V was shortened by 3 bases and J by 6 bases, with 19 bases between the two germline ends. CDR3 in DNA: TGTGCCAGCAGCGCTCCACCCCGGCCAGCCACTAATTCACCCCTCCACTTT. Translation: CASSAPPRPATNSPLHF.

J is TRBJ1-6 and V is TRBV5-1, with TRBD1 as a possible D gene (5 bases). V shed 2 bases and J shed 8 bases, with 20 bases lying between them. CDR1 SGHRS and CDR2 YFSETQ come from the germline V gene. The CDR3 loop spans 17 amino acids. CDR3 loop: CASSFDAPGSSYSPLHF. CDR3 coding DNA: TGCGCCAGCAGCTTCGACGCTCCAGGGTCTTCCTATTCACCCCTCCACTTT.

The chain combines TRBV27 with TRBJ2-3, with D tentatively TRBD2 (6 bases). The CDR3 consists of 15 residues. Germline assignment: CDR1 MNHEY and CDR2 SMNVEV (reference sequence). Trimming took off 6 bases at V and 1 base at J, with 14 bases between the two ends. Here the CDR3 reads CASRYRTTGTDTQYF. Here the CDR3 DNA reads TGTGCCAGCAGATACCGGACTACCGGCACAGATACGCAGTATTTT.

Only one count was recorded for this clone. The chain couples TRBV6-5 to TRBJ2-2; weak D call: TRBD2 (5 bases). Germline CDR1 and CDR2: MNHEY and SVGAGI. The CDR3 has 15 amino acids. V was cut by 8 bases and J by 1 base, with 14 bases left in between. The CDR3 DNA sequence: TGTGCCAGCTCCCTCAGCGGTCTGAACACCGGGGAGCTGTTTTTT. It translates to CASSLSGLNTGELFF.

V and J are TRBV19 and TRBJ1-1, with 7 bases matching TRBD1. This CDR3 is 13 amino acids long. The V gene's germline CDR1 is LNHDA and CDR2 SQIVND (reference sequence). V dropped 6 bases and J dropped 7; count of bases not matched to a gene: 8. The CDR3 region is CASRSGTENEAFF. In DNA form, the CDR3 reads TGTGCCAGTAGATCCGGGACAGAGAATGAAGCTTTCTTT.

The chain uses TRBV27 and TRBJ1-6; 7 bases line up with TRBD1. Trimming took 5 bases from V and 0 from J; bases not matched to a gene: 4. This CDR3 region has 16 residues. CDR1 is MNHEY and CDR2 is SMNVEV in the germline V gene (reference sequence). The CDR3, as DNA: TGTGCCAGCAGTCCCGACAGGGTCTCCTATAATTCACCCCTCCACTTT. Protein sequence: CASSPDRVSYNSPLHF.

J is TRBJ2-1 and V is TRBV5-1; 12 bases agree with TRBD1. The germline V gene has CDR1 SGHRS and CDR2 YFSETQ. V was clipped by 5 bases and J by 6 bases; unmatched bases: 12. This CDR3 has 17 residues. Here the CDR3 DNA reads TGCGCCAGCAGGTCTACTCCGGGACAGGGGGCTGTCAATGAGCAGTTCTTC. It yields the protein CASRSTPGQGAVNEQFF. The whole variable domain, remainder taken from reference TRBV5-1 and TRBJ2-1, is KAGVTQTPRYLIKTRGQQVTLSCSPISGHRSVSWYQQTPGQGLQFLFEYFSETQRNKGNFPGRFSGRQFSNSRSEMNVSTLELGDSALYLCASRSTPGQGAVNEQFFGPGTRLTVL.

The chain combines TRBV6-5 with TRBJ1-1; TRBD1 agrees at 8 bases. Germline CDR1 reads MNHEY; CDR2 reads SVGAGI. V lost 8 bases, J lost 1 base, and 9 bases stayed unmatched. This CDR3 is built from 15 residues. The CDR3 loop reads CASRNQGASNTEAFF. The CDR3 DNA sequence: TGTGCCAGCCGAAACCAGGGGGCTTCGAACACTGAAGCTTTCTTT.

A few counts support this clone. V gene TRBV7-6 combines with J gene TRBJ2-3; D possibly matches TRBD1 or TRBD2 (5 bases each). V dropped 5 bases and J dropped 8 bases, with 14 bases sitting between them. Germline CDR1 is SGHVS and CDR2 is FNYEAQ. The CDR3 is 13 amino acids. The DNA of the CDR3 is TGTGCCAGCAGCAACCGGGACCCGGGTACGCAGTATTTT. Residues: CASSNRDPGTQYF.

Worth noting for this clone: Other DNA sequences in this sample translate to the same CDR3. V and J are TRBV30 and TRBJ1-5; weak D call: TRBD1 (6 bases). Trimming took 2 bases from V and 4 from J, leaving 9 bases between them. This CDR3 has 13 residues. The germline CDR1 and CDR2 sequences are GTSNPN and SVGIG (reference sequence). DNA of the CDR3: TGTGCCTGGAGTAGCAGGGGTAATCAGCCCCAGCATTTT. This gives the protein CAWSSRGNQPQHF.

The chain recombines TRBV27 with TRBJ1-5, with D perhaps TRBD1 (6 bases). The CDR3 spans 17 residues. CDR1 and CDR2 (germline): MNHEY, SMNVEV (reference sequence). Trimming left V 1 base short and J 0 bases short, with 13 bases between. The CDR3 DNA reads as TGTGCCAGCAGTTTATTGCGGGACATCTATAGCAATCAGCCCCAGCATTTT. Protein product: CASSLLRDIYSNQPQHF.

V usage is TRBV9 and J usage is TRBJ2-3; 7 nucleotides line up with TRBD2. The CDR3 extends over 15 amino acids. CDR1 and CDR2 (germline): SGDLS, YYNGEE. The V gene end was trimmed by 2 bases and the J gene end by 2 bases; junction bases not matched to a gene: 5. DNA of the CDR3: TGTGCCAGCAGCGTCGTAGCGGGTTACACAGATACGCAGTATTTT. Amino acids: CASSVVAGYTDTQYF.

This rearrangement joins TRBV29-1 to TRBJ2-7; 9 positions match TRBD2. Germline V gene data show CDR1 as SQVTM and CDR2 as ANQGSEA. The CDR3 runs to 13 residues. The J segment lost 2 bases and the V segment lost 3 bases, leaving 2 bases of the junction unmatched. CDR3 region: CSVEASGAYEQYF. The CDR3 DNA reads as TGCAGCGTTGAGGCTAGCGGGGCCTACGAGCAGTACTTC.

The V call is TRBV2, the J call TRBJ2-4; D not certain. CDR3 size: 14 residues. V was cut by 8 bases and J by 0 bases, with 11 bases left in between. CDR1 is SNHLY and CDR2 is FYNNEI in the germline V gene. The DNA for the CDR3 is TGTGCCAGCCTAGAGATACTAGCCAAAAACATTCAGTACTTC. As protein: CASLEILAKNIQYF.

The genes are TRBV23-1 and TRBJ1-5; perhaps TRBD1 as D (5 bases). TRBV23-1 is reported as an ORF; its role is uncertain. The CDR3 is 18 residues long. Deletions cut 8 bases from V and 2 bases from J, with 25 bases between. CDR3 amino acids: CASLQGNRGKEGNQPQHF. Here the CDR3 DNA reads TGCGCCAGCCTCCAGGGTAACCGGGGCAAGGAGGGCAATCAGCCCCAGCATTTT.

This clone was seen a handful of times. The chain employs TRBV29-1 and TRBJ1-1; D is perhaps TRBD1 (6 bases). Per germline, CDR1 SQVTM and CDR2 ANQGSEA. The ends were cut back, 3 bases at V and 6 bases at J, with 14 bases in the middle. This CDR3 has 13 residues. DNA for the CDR3: TGCAGCGTTGATAAGTCAGGGGAGGCTGAAGCTTTCTTT. Protein sequence: CSVDKSGEAEAFF.

This clone has a handful of counts. The chain has TRBV5-1 and TRBJ2-3, with a possible D match to TRBD2 (6 bases). The germline V gene has CDR1 SGHRS and CDR2 YFSETQ. This CDR3 comprises 15 residues. V was pared by 8 bases and J by 1 base, with 17 bases between. This CDR3 is CASTWEVGGTDTQYF. CDR3 DNA sequence: TGCGCCAGTACTTGGGAGGTGGGAGGCACAGATACGCAGTATTTT.